The present T cell receptor beta chain was sequenced within a study of T cell responses to AZD1222 COVID-19 vaccine (dated by TCRdb to the early 2020s). With respect to the entire study: A total of about 240 trial participants underwent TCR sequencing, of whom about 200 received two doses of AZD1222 and about 26 received two doses of the MenACWY control vaccine. Trial participants were enrolled by age into 18-55, 56-69 and 70-plus year subgroups, with about 150, 28 and 57 TCR-sequenced participants respectively. The study at large found these results: In the small 56-69-year group, the increase in depth fell short of significance, most likely because of low power. Conclusions about previously exposed vaccinees are limited because only a handful of AZD1222 recipients were SARS-CoV-2 seropositive at baseline. A significant rise in spike-specific TCR breadth and depth was observed after two AZD1222 doses relative to day 0 and relative to MenACWY recipients. Because no day 14 peak-response samples were available, the repertoires could be characterized only after the peak T cell response. Epitopes outside the regions mutated in the B.1.351 and B.1.1.7 variants were reportedly recognized by nearly half of the unique spike-specific TCRs. Participants were mostly white British and included more females than males, and it was suggested by the authors that clonal diversity may have been underestimated. The whole spike protein was spanned by vaccine-associated CD4 TCRs, and dominant responses were seen in regions 160-218 and 743-854.

The CDR3 regions of human TCRbeta chains were analyzed by immunosequencing. As for how the authors treated the data: TCRs in the repertoires were compared against a reference library of SARS-CoV-2-specific TCRs that had been generated with the MIRA antigen-specificity platform. Breadth was defined as the fraction of unique TCRs that were SARS-CoV-2-associated. Depth was defined as the fraction of total T cells that were SARS-CoV-2-associated. Using the MIRA data, each spike-specific TCR was assigned both to the spike region to which the TCR was reactive and to a CD4 or CD8 class. Log10-transformed breadth and depth values were compared by one-way ANOVA with Sidak's multiple comparisons tests. The source is immuneACCESS, and TCRdb retained only in-frame sequences with V and J called. Part of the clones is not carried over; for the studies checked, unresolved V genes explain less than half of this, and the remainder is unexplained. V, J and clone size derive from that table, while D and trimming were established from the DNA sequence. This sample lists roughly 110,000 clones; just over 90% were detected once. The ten most abundant clones make up about 6.8% of the sample.

A word on this clone: Its antigen is not yet known. At one boundary the junction diverges from the germline segment, which might be a read error.

The time point label of this sample denotes: about 28 days (+/-7) after the second vaccine dose. AZD1222 recipients given second doses at about 4 weeks or at about 12 weeks were pooled, since spike-specific TCR depth and breadth were not found to differ between the two schedules. Samples from vaccinated people were obtained from the UK trials COV001 and COV002, which included a single-blind randomized controlled phase 2/3 trial of AZD1222 (ChAdOx1 nCoV-19) in healthy adults. Trial participant PBMC samples were collected at day 0 and day 28 after the second dose for TCRbeta chain sequencing. Counted from cysteine to phenylalanine, this CDR3 has 15 amino acids. Of all the DNA, just the CDR3 is kept, 45 bases in frame from base 1. As encoded in the germline V gene, CDR1 is MRHNA while CDR2 is SNTAGT.

The sequence is built from TRBV6-4 and TRBJ2-2; the D gene is possibly TRBD2, with 6 bases matching. This clonotype originated in an adult who received the AZD1222 COVID-19 vaccine. The source was peripheral blood, collected 28 days after the second AZD1222 dose. The CDR3 reads CVSSINSGDTGELFF. In nucleotide form, the sequence is TGTGTCAGCAGTATAAATAGCGGAGACACCGGGGAGCTGTTTTTT.